This T cell receptor beta chain came from a study of blood T cell repertoires in COVID-19. As for the study in general: T cells, B-cell-depleted T cells, or PBMCs supplied cDNA or gDNA.

Clones were read by immunoSEQ multiplex PCR, and TCRdb kept only the in-frame ones, dropping some. The sample contains 200,000 to 250,000 clones, approximately 78% of which appear only once. The CDR3 runs 12 residues. V lost 7 bases, J lost 3 bases, and 1 base stayed unmatched. From germline, CDR1 is ENHRY and CDR2 SYGVKD. The chain joins TRBV10-3 to TRBJ2-5; 8 bases match TRBD2. Sequencing used peripheral blood. This clonotype was obtained from a woman in her late teens or twenties with acute or convalescent COVID-19. The CDR3 region has the DNA TGTGCCATCAAGGGACTAGAAGAGACCCAGTACTTC. It yields the protein CAIKGLEETQYF.